What follows is one T cell receptor (beta chain) and its context. Its specificity is not known. Researchers collected roughly 10 milliliters of peripheral blood from every single donor. This entry comes from a study of blood T cells in healthy people across ages. The authors ran a second PCR of about 7 to 11 cycles using a sample-barcoded 5' primer and a J-beta primer mix. A 12-random-nucleotide template-switch adaptor tagged each cDNA molecule. TCRdb reanalysed the 5' RACE reads using MiXCR and keeps one entry per CDR3 protein. The table includes about 680,000 distinct CDR3 sequences, around 48% detected once. Study-level results: Age advanced and TCR beta diversity per million T cells fell, roughly linearly. Fewer expanded clones and more diversity marked long-lived versus aged donors.

This receptor was obtained from a woman aged 55-69 years in good health. Specimen: blood.

CDR3 region: CASNQGATNEKLFF. DNA of the CDR3: TGTGCCAGCAATCAGGGGGCGACTAATGAAAAACTGTTTTTT. This chain connects TRBV6-6 to TRBJ1-4; 8 bases fit TRBD1. The CDR3 has 14 residues. Germline V gene sequence: CDR1 MNHNY, CDR2 SVGAGI (reference sequence). V lost 7 bases and J lost 2; bases outside the gene matches: 3.